These 4 T cell receptor beta chains came from one sample sequenced in a study of T cells after yellow fever vaccination. TCRdb reanalysed the 5' RACE reads using MiXCR and keeps one entry per CDR3 protein. Seen here are about 580,000 distinct CDR3 sequences, roughly a sixth observed once, and the top ten hold roughly a sixth. This material consisted of PBMCs, taken 5 days after the first yellow fever vaccination. The receptors were sampled from a man aged 18 to 35 who received the YFV17D yellow fever vaccine.

The chain joins TRBV6-4 to TRBJ1-2; 7 bases are a match to TRBD1. The germline V gene has CDR1 MRHNA and CDR2 SNTAGT. V gave up 6 bases and J gave up 7 bases; unmatched junction bases: 14. The CDR3 is 15 residues long. In DNA, the CDR3 is TGTGCCAGCAGAACCCATAATGAGGGGGCTTTTGGCTACACCTTC. The encoded protein is CASRTHNEGAFGYTF.

The chain is built from TRBV20-1 and TRBJ2-2; TRBD1 agrees at 8 bases. The CDR3 has 12 amino acids. Germline loops: CDR1 DFQATT, CDR2 SNEGSKA (reference sequence). With 6 bases clipped from V and 6 bases from J, the junction kept 3 bases outside the gene matches. The CDR3 DNA sequence: TGCAGTGCGGTCAGGGGGCCCGGGGAGCTGTTTTTT. This codes for CSAVRGPGELFF.

This chain joins TRBV19 and TRBJ1-4; no firm D call. V was trimmed by 9 bases and J by 5 bases, leaving 4 bases between them. The germline gives CDR1 LNHDA, CDR2 SQIVND (reference sequence). The CDR3 runs 10 residues. The chain's CDR3 is CASLNEKLFF. The CDR3 DNA is TGTGCCAGCCTGAATGAAAAACTGTTTTTT.

This clonotype was detected a few times. The chain carries TRBV6-2 or TRBV6-3 and TRBJ1-3; D remains ambiguous. The germline CDR1 and CDR2 sequences are MNHEY and SVGEGT. V lost 6 bases, J lost 3 bases, and 12 bases lay in between. The CDR3 runs to 14 residues. The CDR3: CASSLEKFGNTIYF. CDR3 sequence (DNA): TGTGCCAGCAGCTTGGAGAAATTTGGAAACACCATATATTTT.